This is a list of T cell receptor beta chains from one sample in a study of blood T cell repertoires in COVID-19. TCRdb's table, derived via immunoSEQ multiplex PCR, lists solely in-frame clones and lacks some. The repertoire consists of about 330,000 clones, with 70% to 90% occurring once and the leading ten covering under 11%. What was sequenced was PBMCs or T cells enriched from blood (not recorded which). The receptors were sampled from a woman aged 18-29 years who had recovered from COVID-19. Each CDR3 is given with its conserved first and last residue. D genes are given only for firm matches. Clone size is not always given. Where it is, it says once, few, many or a class for expanded clones.

>-|TRBV24-1|-|TRBJ1-2
TGTGCCACCAGTGATTCAATCCGGGACTTCTATGGCTACACCTTC
CATSDSIRDFYGYTF
>-|TRBV5-4|TRBD2|TRBJ2-3
TGTGCCAGCAGCTTTAGCGGGGGGTACACAGATACGCAGTATTTT
CASSFSGGYTDTQYF
>-|TRBV30|-|TRBJ2-5
TGTGCCTGGAGTGGTATAACGGGGTATGTCCAAGAGACCCAGTACTTC
CAWSGITGYVQETQYF
>few|TRBV10-3|-|TRBJ1-1
TGTGCCATCAGTCGGGGAGGGGTTACTGAAGCTTTCTTT
CAISRGGVTEAFF
>-|TRBV5-1|-|TRBJ2-1
TGCGCCAGCAGCTTCGCGTCCCTTGAGGACTACAATGAGCAGTTCTTC
CASSFASLEDYNEQFF
>-|TRBV3-1/TRBV3-2|-|TRBJ1-2
TGTGCCAGCAGCCAAGATGCGGTGTCAGATGGCTACACCTTC
CASSQDAVSDGYTF
>few|TRBV6-2/TRBV6-3|TRBD1|TRBJ2-7
TGTGCCAGCAGTTACTCGTCGCTTACAGGGGGCAACGAGCAGTACTTC
CASSYSSLTGGNEQYF
>once|TRBV4-1|TRBD1|TRBJ1-1
TGCGCCAGCAGCCAAAAGGGACAGGGACTAACTGAAGCTTTCTTT
CASSQKGQGLTEAFF
>-|TRBV6-1|-|TRBJ1-4
TGTGCCAGCAGTGATGCCGGGGTTGATGAAAAACTGTTTTTT
CASSDAGVDEKLFF
>-|TRBV10-2|TRBD2|TRBJ2-7
TGCGCCAGCAGTGACGCTAGCGGGCTTGAGCAGTACTTC
CASSDASGLEQYF
>once|TRBV7-9|-|TRBJ1-5
TGTGCCAGCAGCTTAGTTTGGGGGGATGAGGGCAATCAGCCCCAGCATTTT
CASSLVWGDEGNQPQHF
>-|TRBV10-3|TRBD1|TRBJ2-3
TGTGCCATCAGGGGACAGGGGATAGACACAGATACGCAGTATTTT
CAIRGQGIDTDTQYF
>-|TRBV6-5|TRBD1|TRBJ1-5
TGTGCCAGCACCGCCGACAGGGGCAATCAGCCCCAGCATTTT
CASTADRGNQPQHF
>-|TRBV18|-|TRBJ2-2
TGTGCCAGCTCACCTTTCGGGGGTACGAACACCGGGGAGCTGTTTTTT
CASSPFGGTNTGELFF
>few|TRBV12-3/TRBV12-4|-|TRBJ1-1
TGTGCCAGCAGTCCCGGGACATCGACTTTCTTT
CASSPGTSTFF
>-|TRBV14|-|TRBJ1-5
TGTGCCAGCAGCCAATCTAGGAGTCAGCCCCAGCATTTT
CASSQSRSQPQHF
>-|TRBV11-2|-|TRBJ1-4
TGTGCCAGCAGCTTATCCGGAGACGGGGGTGAAAAACTGTTTTTT
CASSLSGDGGEKLFF
>-|TRBV30|-|TRBJ1-1
TGTGCCTGGAGCCGAACTTCATACACTGAAGCTTTCTTT
CAWSRTSYTEAFF
>-|TRBV23-1|-|TRBJ1-5
TGCGCCAGCAGTCAATCCTCCAGTACTCAGCCCCAGCATTTT
CASSQSSSTQPQHF
>-|TRBV19|-|TRBJ1-1
TGTGCCAGTAGTTCGGCAGGGCAAAAGATGAACACTGAAGCTTTCTTT
CASSSAGQKMNTEAFF
>-|TRBV30|TRBD2|TRBJ2-1
TGTGCCTGGAGTACAGGACTAGCGGGGGGGCGTTGGGTCAATGAGCAGTTCTTC
CAWSTGLAGGRWVNEQFF
>-|TRBV28|TRBD1|TRBJ1-5
TGTGCCAGCAGTATTAGACAGGGTAACCAGCCCCAGCATTTT
CASSIRQGNQPQHF
>once|TRBV7-3|-|TRBJ2-1
TGTGCCAGCAGCTTAAGTCCAGCGGAGAACTACAATGAGCAGTTCTTC
CASSLSPAENYNEQFF
>-|TRBV9|-|TRBJ2-7
TGTGCCAGCAGCGTAGACCCGGGGACCTACGAGCAGTACTTC
CASSVDPGTYEQYF
>-|TRBV6-5|TRBD1|TRBJ2-3
TGTGCCAGCAGTTATTATCCGGGACAGGTGATCCGATTT
CASSYYPGQVIRF
>once|TRBV29-1|-|TRBJ1-1
TGCAGCGTTGTAGGGTCGGGAGGGAACACTGAAGCTTTCTTT
CSVVGSGGNTEAFF
>-|TRBV30|-|TRBJ2-1
TGTGCCTGGAGTTGGCCCGAACGTGAGCAGTTCTTC
CAWSWPEREQFF
>-|TRBV10-3|TRBD2|TRBJ2-2
TGTGCCATCAGAGATGTACAGGGGGCAGGGACTAGCGGGAGTAGGAGTATCACCGGGGAGCTGTTTTTT
CAIRDVQGAGTSGSRSITGELFF
>-|TRBV18|-|TRBJ2-2
TGTGCCAGCTCACTGCCGGGACACAGGGACACCGGGGAGCTGTTTTTT
CASSLPGHRDTGELFF
>-|TRBV4-1|TRBD2|TRBJ2-7
TGCGCCAGCAGCCCACTCCACTTAACTAGCGGGATTGTAGCTCCGTACGAGCAGTACTTC
CASSPLHLTSGIVAPYEQYF
>-|TRBV29-1|TRBD1|TRBJ1-2
TGCAGCGTTGGCAGGGGGCAAAACTATGGCTACACCTTC
CSVGRGQNYGYTF
>-|TRBV28|TRBD1|TRBJ1-2
TGTGCCAGCAGTTCTATACATCAACCGGGACAGGGGGCGGGCTATGGCTACACCTTC
CASSSIHQPGQGAGYGYTF
>-|TRBV28|-|TRBJ1-2
TGTGCCAGCAGTTCGGGATTTAACTATGGCTACACCTTC
CASSSGFNYGYTF
>once|TRBV7-9|TRBD1|TRBJ2-4
TGTGCCAGCAGCTTAGCCGCCCGGGACAGGGACATTCAGTACTTC
CASSLAARDRDIQYF
>few|TRBV7-2|-|TRBJ1-5
TGTGCCAGCAGCTTAGAAAGGGGTAGCCAGCCCCAGCATTTT
CASSLERGSQPQHF
>once|TRBV18|TRBD1|TRBJ1-5
TGTGCCAGCTCTCCCGGGACAGGGTACAATCAGCCCCAGCATTTT
CASSPGTGYNQPQHF
>-|TRBV6-5|-|TRBJ1-1
TGTGCCAGCAGTCCACAGGGTAATGTCCCTGAAGCTTTCTTT
CASSPQGNVPEAFF
>once|TRBV5-4|TRBD1|TRBJ1-1
TGTGCCAGCAGCACCTACCTGGGACAGGTCACGAACACTGAAGCTTTCTTT
CASSTYLGQVTNTEAFF
>few|TRBV5-6|TRBD1|TRBJ2-7
TGTGCCAGCAGCCAGACAGGGATCCCCGACGAGCAGTACTTC
CASSQTGIPDEQYF
>-|TRBV14|TRBD1|TRBJ2-1
TGTGCCAGCAGCCAAAGGGGGCTAGCCTGGGATGAGCAGTTCTTC
CASSQRGLAWDEQFF
>-|TRBV7-8|TRBD1|TRBJ1-2
TGTGCCAGCAGCTTCGGGGACAGGTTTTTTCCCGTCGATGGCTACACCTTC
CASSFGDRFFPVDGYTF
>-|TRBV9|-|TRBJ2-2
TGTGCCAGCAGCGGGGGGCGAGGGCTCGCCGGGGAGCTGTTTTTT
CASSGGRGLAGELFF
>-|TRBV19|TRBD1|TRBJ1-2
TGTGCCAGTAGTATTGGGACAGGGCAGTGGTATGGCTACACCTTC
CASSIGTGQWYGYTF
>-|TRBV7-2|TRBD1|TRBJ2-5
TGTGCCAGCAGCTTAGGTGTTCACAGGGGGCTTGGGGAGACCCAGTACTTC
CASSLGVHRGLGETQYF
>-|TRBV5-1|TRBD1|TRBJ2-7
TGCGCCAGCAGCTTGGACGGACAGGGGTACTACGAGCAGTACTTC
CASSLDGQGYYEQYF
>-|TRBV12-5|-|TRBJ2-5
TGTGCTAGTGGTCCGCGGGATGGCCCCCTTAGGGAGACCCAGTACTTC
CASGPRDGPLRETQYF
>-|TRBV6-5|-|TRBJ1-1
TGTGCCAGCAGTTACACGGCGGAGGAAGCTTTCTTT
CASSYTAEEAFF
>once|TRBV5-1|TRBD1|TRBJ2-7
TGCGCCAGCAGCTTTGACAGGGGGCGGACCTACGAGCAGTACTTC
CASSFDRGRTYEQYF
>once|TRBV5-6|TRBD1|TRBJ1-4
TGTGCCAGCAGCTTGGCCATCAGGAGGGGGCAAGATAATGAAAAACTGTTTTTT
CASSLAIRRGQDNEKLFF
>-|TRBV15|TRBD1|TRBJ1-5
TGTGCCACCAGGGGACAGGGAAATCAGCCCCAGCATTTT
CATRGQGNQPQHF
>-|TRBV5-4|TRBD2|TRBJ2-7
TGTGCCAGCAGCTCTCCCGGGAGGGCTGACCACGAGCAGTACTTC
CASSSPGRADHEQYF
>-|TRBV5-4|TRBD1|TRBJ1-1
TGTGCCAGCAGCCGTTCGACGGGACAGATGAACACTGAAGCTTTCTTT
CASSRSTGQMNTEAFF
>once|TRBV29-1|-|TRBJ1-1
TGCAGCGTTGGGGGGCAGGGGACGGAAGCTTTCTTT
CSVGGQGTEAFF
>-|TRBV30|-|TRBJ1-2
TGTGCCTGGAGTGAGGGGTTTGGCTACACCTTC
CAWSEGFGYTF
>few|TRBV28|-|TRBJ1-5
TGTGCCAGCAGTTTAAGGGGGGGTTACAATCAGCCCCAGCATTTT
CASSLRGGYNQPQHF
>-|TRBV4-2|TRBD1|TRBJ2-7
TGTGCCAGCAGCCAAGGGGGGGACAGGGGCTACGAGCAGTACTTC
CASSQGGDRGYEQYF
>-|TRBV19|-|TRBJ2-2
TGTGCCAGTTTTTCTAGACGCACCGGGGAGCTGTTTTTT
CASFSRRTGELFF
>-|TRBV27|TRBD1|TRBJ2-2
TGTGCCAGCAGTGGATACCGGGACAGGGGATGGAACACCGGGGAGCTGTTTTTT
CASSGYRDRGWNTGELFF
>-|TRBV3-1/TRBV3-2|TRBD1|TRBJ1-5
TGTGCCAGCAGCCGGACAGGGAATAGCAATCAGCCCCAGCATTTT
CASSRTGNSNQPQHF
>-|TRBV25-1|TRBD1|TRBJ1-1
TGTGCCAGCAGTGTGGGACAGGGTAACACTGAAGCTTTCTTT
CASSVGQGNTEAFF